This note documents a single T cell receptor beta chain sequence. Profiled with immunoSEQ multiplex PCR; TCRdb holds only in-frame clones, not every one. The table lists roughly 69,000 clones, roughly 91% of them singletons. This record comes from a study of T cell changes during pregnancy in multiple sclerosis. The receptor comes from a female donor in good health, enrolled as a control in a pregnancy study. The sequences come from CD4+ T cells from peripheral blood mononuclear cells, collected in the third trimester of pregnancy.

CDR3 sequence reads: CAISESRNTEAFF. CDR3 in DNA: TGTGCCATCAGTGAGTCTCGGAACACTGAAGCTTTCTTT. The V call is TRBV10-3, the J call TRBJ1-1; D call uncertain. V lost 0 bases to trimming and J lost 1 base, with 3 bases between them. The germline CDR1 and CDR2 sequences are ENHRY and SYGVKD. This CDR3 region has 13 residues.